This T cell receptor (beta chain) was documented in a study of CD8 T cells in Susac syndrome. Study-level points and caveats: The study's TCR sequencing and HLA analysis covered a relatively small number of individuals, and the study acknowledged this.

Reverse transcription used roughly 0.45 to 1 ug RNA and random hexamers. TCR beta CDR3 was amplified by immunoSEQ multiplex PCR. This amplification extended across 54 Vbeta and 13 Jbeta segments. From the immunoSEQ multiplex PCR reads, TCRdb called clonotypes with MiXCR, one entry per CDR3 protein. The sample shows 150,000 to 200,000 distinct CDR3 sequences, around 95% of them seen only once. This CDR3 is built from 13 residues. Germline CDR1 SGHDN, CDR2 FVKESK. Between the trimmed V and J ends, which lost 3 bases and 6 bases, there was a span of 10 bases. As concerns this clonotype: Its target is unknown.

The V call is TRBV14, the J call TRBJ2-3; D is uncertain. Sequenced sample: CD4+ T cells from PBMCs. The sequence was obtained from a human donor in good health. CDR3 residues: CASSQQTGDTQYF. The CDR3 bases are TGTGCCAGCAGCCAGCAAACTGGTGATACGCAGTATTTT.